This section outlines one T cell receptor beta chain sequence together with its context. Antigen specificity is unknown. The repertoire was sequenced with immunoSEQ multiplex PCR; TCRdb's copy has only in-frame clones and lacks some. This table has tens of thousands of clones, 81% appearing once. The CDR3 contains 15 residues. After removal of 0 bases from V and 4 bases from J, the junction contained 4 bases not matched to a gene. Germline values: CDR1 SGDLS, CDR2 YYNGEE. Pooling of second doses given at about 4 or about 12 weeks was done. The data are from a study of T cell responses to AZD1222 COVID-19 vaccine. The study, taken as a whole, reports: Per reports, nearly half of all spike-specific TCRs target regions that are unmutated in variants. Seropositive status at baseline applied to only five to seven AZD1222 recipients.

The chain links TRBV9 to TRBJ2-1; TRBD2 aligns across 7 bases. The sequencing here drew on peripheral blood, taken 28 days after the second AZD1222 dose. This TCR derives from an adult who received the AZD1222 COVID-19 vaccine. The DNA of the CDR3 is TGTGCCAGCAGCGTAGATGTGCGGGAGTACAATGAGCAGTTCTTC. It is translated as CASSVDVREYNEQFF.